These 25 T cell receptor beta chains share one sample of origin, sequenced in a study of blood T cell repertoires in COVID-19. Method: immunoSEQ multiplex PCR; TCRdb's copy keeps in-frame clones and lacks some. The repertoire holds some 1,800 clones, 70% to 85% seen once, with around 16% in the top ten. The specimen was peripheral blood. The receptors stem from a man in his 70s with active COVID-19.

The rearrangement joins TRBV7-2 to TRBJ1-6; D remains unclear. Germline CDR1 and CDR2: SGHTA and FQGNSA. Trimming removed 2 bases from V and 8 bases from J, with 10 bases in between. This CDR3 region has 14 residues. DNA for the CDR3: TGTGCCAGCAGCTTAAGTGGCTTGTATTCACCCCTCCACTTT. Protein product: CASSLSGLYSPLHF. Filled out from reference TRBV7-2 and TRBJ1-6, the complete variable domain reads GAGVSQSPSNKVTEKGKDVELRCDPISGHTALYWYRQSLGQGLEFLIYFQGNSAPDKSGLPSDRFSAERTGGSVSTLTIQRTQQEDSAVYLCASSLSGLYSPLHFGNGTRLTVT.

The chain has TRBV27 and TRBJ1-1; unclear D gene. Germline lookup yields CDR1 MNHEY and CDR2 SMNVEV (reference sequence). V was clipped by 1 base and J by 1 base, with 10 bases between them. This CDR3 is built from 15 residues. CDR3 in amino acids: CASSLWGGTNTEAFF. For the CDR3, the DNA is TGTGCCAGCAGTTTATGGGGAGGAACGAACACTGAAGCTTTCTTT.

The chain combines TRBV12-3 or TRBV12-4 with TRBJ1-2; D call uncertain. Trimming shortened V by 4 bases and J by 4 bases, and 10 bases separated the two germline ends. This CDR3 is 13 amino acids long. CDR3 nucleotide sequence: TGTGCCAGCAGTTCCCCCCCGAGCTATGGCTACACCTTC. Protein product: CASSSPPSYGYTF.

This clone was detected only a few times. The J gene is TRBJ2-1, the V gene TRBV27, with D unclear. V dropped 2 bases and J dropped 4 bases, with 9 bases sitting between them. Per germline, CDR1 MNHEY and CDR2 SMNVEV (reference sequence). This CDR3 is 14 amino acids long. The CDR3 here is CASSLDPAYNEQFF. CDR3 DNA sequence: TGTGCCAGCAGTTTAGATCCAGCGTACAATGAGCAGTTCTTC.

DNA for the CDR3: TGTGCCAGCAGCTTAATCGCGCTAGGGGACACTGAAGCTTTCTTT. It yields the protein CASSLIALGDTEAFF. The gene calls are TRBV7-3 and TRBJ1-1; maybe TRBD1 (5 bases). The CDR3 sequence is 15 residues long. Per the germline V gene, CDR1 is SGHTA and CDR2 is FQGTGA. V lost 1 base, J lost 3 bases, and 12 bases lay in between.

The CDR3 nucleotides read TGTGCCAGCAGCTCGAGGCGGGGCCCCAGTTACAATGAGCAGTTCTTC. Protein: CASSSRRGPSYNEQFF. The gene calls are TRBV7-9 and TRBJ2-1; D possibly corresponds to TRBD2 (6 bases). The CDR3 runs to 16 residues. Germline-derived CDR1 and CDR2 are SEHNR and FQNEAQ (reference sequence). V gave up 4 bases and J gave up 4 bases, with 17 bases separating them. Complete variable domain (other parts from reference TRBV7-9 and TRBJ2-1): DTGVSQNPRHKITKRGQNVTFRCDPISEHNRLYWYRQTLGQGPEFLTYFQNEAQLEKSRLLSDRFSAERPKGSFSTLEIQRTEQGDSAMYLCASSSRRGPSYNEQFFGPGTRLTVL.

The chain uses TRBV28 and TRBJ1-2; D gene unclear. The germline gives CDR1 MDHEN, CDR2 SYDVKM. Trimming stripped 2 bases from V and 4 bases from J, with 11 bases between. The CDR3 consists of 14 residues. The CDR3 is CASSLGGSGYGYTF. CDR3 nucleotides: TGTGCCAGCAGTTTAGGAGGTTCGGGCTATGGCTACACCTTC.

The genes are TRBV7-8 and TRBJ1-5, with no clear D. The CDR3 is 15 amino acids. The germline V and J ends were trimmed by 1 base and 2 bases, with 9 bases remaining between them. The germline gives CDR1 SGHVS, CDR2 FQNEAQ. CDR3 nucleotides: TGTGCCAGCAGCTTAGTGGCAGGCGGCAATCAGCCCCAGCATTTT. Its translation: CASSLVAGGNQPQHF.

J is TRBJ1-2 and V is TRBV6-5; 7 nucleotides align to TRBD1. V shed 7 bases, J shed 6 bases, and the junction held 11 bases outside the gene matches. The CDR3 totals 14 residues. Germline V gives CDR1 MNHEY, CDR2 SVGAGI. The CDR3 nucleotides are TGTGCCAGCATCCCCGGGGCAGGGGGTAATGGCTACACCTTC. It codes for CASIPGAGGNGYTF.

CDR3 sequence (DNA): TGTGCCAGCAGTTTTCGAGGGCCCTTTGACAATGAGCAGTTCTTC. Translating it yields CASSFRGPFDNEQFF. The genes are TRBV27 and TRBJ2-1; possible D gene TRBD2, 5 bases. In germline, CDR1 is MNHEY, CDR2 SMNVEV (reference sequence). The CDR3 spans 15 residues. V lost 3 bases and J 5 bases, leaving 14 bases between the germline ends.

This rearrangement joins TRBV5-4 to TRBJ2-5, with D possibly TRBD2 on 6 matching bases. The germline V and J ends were trimmed by 3 bases and 7 bases, with 7 bases remaining between them. Per germline, CDR1 SGHNT and CDR2 YYREEE (reference sequence). The CDR3 covers 11 residues. The CDR3 DNA is TGTGCCAGCAGCTGGGGAGGGACCCAGTACTTC. It translates to CASSWGGTQYF.

The CDR3 sequence is CASSRRLGSSYEQYF. The CDR3 coding sequence is TGTGCCAGCAGCCGGCGCTTGGGGAGCTCCTACGAGCAGTACTTC. The rearrangement links TRBV5-6 to TRBJ2-7, with a tentative D call TRBD2 (5 bases). The CDR3 has 15 residues. V lost 4 bases and J lost 0, with 14 bases in between. Looked up from germline, CDR1 is SGHDT and CDR2 is YYEEEE.

The chain links TRBV4-2 to TRBJ1-4; D is possibly TRBD1 (6 bases). Germline CDR1 and CDR2: LGHNA and YNFKEQ. The CDR3 is 15 amino acids. V shed 0 bases and J shed 8 bases, with 13 bases lying between them. Here the CDR3 DNA reads TGTGCCAGCAGCCAAGACCGACAGGTCCCGGAAAAACTGTTTTTT. This codes for CASSQDRQVPEKLFF.

The chain links TRBV10-1 to TRBJ2-5; unclear D gene. V was shortened by 4 bases and J by 3 bases, with 12 bases between the two germline ends. Germline V CDR1 and CDR2: WNHNN, SYGVQD (reference sequence). The CDR3 length is 14 residues. The DNA for the CDR3 is TGCGCCAGCAGTGGGGCTGGCGCAAAAGAGACCCAGTACTTC. Amino acid sequence: CASSGAGAKETQYF.

This rearrangement joins TRBV7-9 to TRBJ1-1; the match to TRBD1 covers 7 bases. CDR1 is SEHNR and CDR2 is FQNEAQ in the germline V gene (reference sequence). The CDR3 spans 14 residues. The V gene end was trimmed by 5 bases and the J gene end by 4 bases; junction bases not matched to a gene: 7. The CDR3 is CASSPVRGPTEAFF. In nucleotides, the CDR3 is TGTGCCAGCAGCCCGGTAAGGGGGCCCACTGAAGCTTTCTTT.

The V and J genes are TRBV5-1 and TRBJ1-3; the match to TRBD1 covers 9 bases. The CDR3 loop spans 14 amino acids. V lost 4 bases to trimming and J lost 4 bases; unmatched junction nucleotides: 3. The germline CDR1 and CDR2 sequences are SGHRS and YFSETQ. DNA for the CDR3: TGCGCCAGCAGCCCGGACAGGGGAGGAAACACCATATATTTT. Its translation is CASSPDRGGNTIYF.

The V call is TRBV9, the J call TRBJ1-4, with D possibly being TRBD1 (5 bases). This CDR3 is 16 amino acids long. V shed 4 bases and J shed 4 bases, with 17 bases lying between them. CDR1 and CDR2 (germline): SGDLS, YYNGEE. CDR3 loop: CASSRSGTADNEKLFF. The CDR3 nucleotides are TGTGCCAGCAGCAGAAGCGGGACGGCCGATAATGAAAAACTGTTTTTT.

The chain is built from TRBV9 and TRBJ2-7; weak D call: TRBD2 (5 bases). With 3 bases removed from V and 4 bases from J, the gap between germline ends came to 20 bases. The CDR3 consists of 16 residues. CDR1 SGDLS and CDR2 YYNGEE come from the germline V gene. The CDR3 loop is CASSALPLAQAYEQYF. CDR3 DNA sequence: TGTGCCAGCAGCGCTCTCCCCCTAGCTCAGGCGTACGAGCAGTACTTC.

The chain uses TRBV6-5 and TRBJ2-5; 7 bases match TRBD1. The CDR3 extends over 14 amino acids. V trimming: 7 bases; J trimming: 7 bases; junction bases outside the gene matches: 12. CDR1 and CDR2 from the germline V gene are MNHEY and SVGAGI. In DNA form, the CDR3 reads TGTGCCAGCACCCCAGGGACAGCCTCAGGGACCCAGTACTTC. Residues: CASTPGTASGTQYF.

The V and J genes are TRBV5-6 and TRBJ2-3; 8 bases are a match to TRBD2. CDR1 and CDR2 (germline): SGHDT, YYEEEE. Trimming at V came to 0 bases and at J to 4 bases, leaving 4 bases not matched to a gene. This CDR3 comprises 15 residues. The chain's CDR3 is CASSLALAGADTQYF. The DNA for the CDR3 is TGTGCCAGCAGCTTGGCGCTAGCGGGCGCAGATACGCAGTATTTT.

This chain links TRBV5-1 with TRBJ2-3; 7 nucleotides agree with TRBD1. CDR1 is SGHRS and CDR2 is YFSETQ in the germline V gene. The CDR3 extends over 16 amino acids. The V gene end was trimmed by 1 base and the J gene end by 5 bases; junction bases not matched to a gene: 10. In nucleotides, the CDR3 is TGCGCCAGCAGCTTGATCCTAGGGGGCGAAGGAGATACGCAGTATTTT. Encoded protein: CASSLILGGEGDTQYF.

This chain connects TRBV6-5 to TRBJ1-2; possible D gene TRBD1, 6 bases. The CDR3 totals 15 residues. Trimming removed 0 bases from V and 6 bases from J, with 14 bases in between. The V gene's germline CDR1 is MNHEY and CDR2 SVGAGI. The CDR3 loop reads CASSYSRTAPNGYTF. The DNA of the CDR3 is TGTGCCAGCAGTTACTCCCGGACAGCCCCAAATGGCTACACCTTC.

The chain links TRBV9 to TRBJ2-1, with D possibly being TRBD2 (6 bases). CDR3 length equals 15 residues. CDR1 and CDR2 (germline): SGDLS, YYNGEE. Trimming pared 1 base from V and 4 bases from J, leaving 12 bases between. The CDR3 sequence is CASSVRLAEYNEQFF. CDR3 in DNA: TGTGCCAGCAGCGTAAGGTTAGCGGAGTACAATGAGCAGTTCTTC.

The rearrangement links TRBV10-3 to TRBJ1-5, with D possibly matching TRBD1 (5 bases). V was pared by 10 bases and J by 0 bases, with 16 bases between. The CDR3 spans 15 residues. Germline loops: CDR1 ENHRY, CDR2 SYGVKD. The DNA for the CDR3 is TGTGCCACCACGGAGGGGATGAATAGCAATCAGCCCCAGCATTTT. It specifies CATTEGMNSNQPQHF.

The chain combines TRBV30 with TRBJ2-6; 7 nucleotides align to TRBD1. The CDR3 is 18 residues long. The germline V gene encodes CDR1 GTSNPN and CDR2 SVGIG (reference sequence). J was trimmed by 2 bases and V by 1 base; bases with no gene match: 11. Here the CDR3 reads CAWSATSTGWTGANVLTF. CDR3 bases: TGTGCCTGGAGTGCTACTTCGACAGGGTGGACTGGGGCCAACGTCCTGACTTTC. Complete variable domain (other parts from reference TRBV30 and TRBJ2-6): SQTIHQWPATLVQPVGSPLSLECTVEGTSNPNLYWYRQAAGRGLQLLFYSVGIGQISSEVPQNLSASRPQDRQFILSSKKLLLSDSGFYLCAWSATSTGWTGANVLTFGAGSRLTVL.